This paragraph covers one T cell receptor beta chain sequence. This sample was taken from a study of blood T cell repertoires in COVID-19. With V trimmed by 4 bases and J by 2 bases, 4 bases remained unmatched. The CDR3 runs to 14 residues. In germline, CDR1 is KGHSH, CDR2 LQKENI. Authors' analysis steps: Reference gene primer amplification in the assay estimated nucleated cell counts. The data were produced by immunoSEQ multiplex PCR, yet TCRdb's version contains in-frame clones alone and is incomplete. V, J and clone size derive from that table, while D and trimming were established from the DNA sequence. Counted here are over 250,000 clones, about 87% occurring once; the ten biggest clones make up 4%.

The receptor's source is a man aged 55 to 70 who had recovered from COVID-19. This chain joins TRBV18 and TRBJ2-7; 8 bases are shared with TRBD1. The sequenced sample was peripheral blood. CDR3 sequence (DNA): TGTGCCAGCTCACTAAGGACAGGGACCTACGAGCAGTACTTC. Translated: CASSLRTGTYEQYF.